The subject of this entry is one T cell receptor beta chain. The source of the sample is a study of cytomegalovirus exposure and HLA in healthy donors. Data came from immunoSEQ multiplex PCR; TCRdb stores just in-frame clones and leaves some out. The table shows approximately 200,000 clones, with around 80% occurring only once. CDR3 size: 14 residues. V gave up 2 bases and J gave up 9 bases, with 17 bases separating them. Germline CDR1 and CDR2: MDHEN and SYDVKM. This clonotype originated in a young woman in good health and CMV-seropositive. V usage is TRBV28 and J usage is TRBJ2-7; D gene ambiguous. The sample taken for sequencing was PBMCs. Here the CDR3 DNA reads TGTGCCAGCAGTTTAATGAGGCCTTTGGCGCGGCAGTACTTC. Amino acid sequence: CASSLMRPLARQYF.